The sequence of this T cell receptor (beta chain) was determined in a study of blood T cell repertoires in COVID-19. Across the study: Sources were T cells, B-cell-depleted T cells, or PBMCs; the material itself was cDNA or gDNA.

Looked up from germline, CDR1 is SQVTM and CDR2 is ANQGSEA. The CDR3 has 16 amino acids. V was pared by 8 bases and J by 8 bases, with 28 bases between. Measured with immunoSEQ multiplex PCR; TCRdb has only the in-frame clones, and not every one. The table includes nearly 95,000 clones, more than 75% detected once. Sequencing input: peripheral blood. This TCR was recovered from a human donor with acute or convalescent COVID-19. The donor label of this sample is uncertain. The rearrangement uses TRBV29-1 and TRBJ2-1; D perhaps matches TRBD1 (5 bases). CDR3 region: CSPLEGEREQWYEQFF. CDR3 nucleotide sequence: TGCAGCCCCCTCGAAGGGGAAAGGGAACAATGGTATGAGCAGTTCTTC.